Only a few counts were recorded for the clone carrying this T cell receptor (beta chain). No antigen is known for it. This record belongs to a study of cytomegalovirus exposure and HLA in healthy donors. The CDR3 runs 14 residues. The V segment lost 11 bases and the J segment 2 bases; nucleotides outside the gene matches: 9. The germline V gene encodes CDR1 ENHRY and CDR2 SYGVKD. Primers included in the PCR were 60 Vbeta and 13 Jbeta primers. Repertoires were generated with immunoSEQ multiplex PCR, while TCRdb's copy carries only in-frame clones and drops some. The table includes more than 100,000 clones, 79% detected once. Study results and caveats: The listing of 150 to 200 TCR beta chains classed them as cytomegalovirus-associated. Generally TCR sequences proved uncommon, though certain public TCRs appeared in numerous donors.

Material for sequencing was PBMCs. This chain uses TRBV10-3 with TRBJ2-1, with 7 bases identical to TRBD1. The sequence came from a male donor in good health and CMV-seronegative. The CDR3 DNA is TGTGCCGTCGCTAAAGGGGGCACCTACAATGAGCAGTTCTTC. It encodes CAVAKGGTYNEQFF.